The 3 T cell receptor beta chains listed next were all sequenced from one sample in a study of T cell repertoires in cytomegalovirus infection. TCRdb independently ran MiXCR on the reads; one entry per CDR3 protein. The repertoire consists of a few hundred thousand distinct CDR3 sequences, with over 7.5% occurring once and the leading ten covering about 3.9%. Sequencing was performed on PBMCs. These receptors all come from a human donor in good health (CMV status not recorded). Some clones in this sample may be carry-over from other donors' samples.

This clonotype appeared a few times. V usage is TRBV28 and J usage is TRBJ2-2; D is ambiguous. The CDR3 is 12 residues long. The V end was cut by 5 bases, the J end by 6 bases, with 7 bases between. Germline V gene sequence: CDR1 MDHEN, CDR2 SYDVKM. The CDR3 loop reads CASSQTPGELFF. The CDR3 DNA is TGTGCCAGCAGTCAAACTCCCGGGGAGCTGTTTTTT. The variable domain in full, with the rest retrieved from reference TRBV28 and TRBJ2-2, is DVKVTQSSRYLVKRTGEKVFLECVQDMDHENMFWYRQDPGLGLRLIYFSYDVKMKEKGDIPEGYSVSREKKERFSLILESASTNQTSMYLCASSQTPGELFFGEGSRLTVL.

The gene calls are TRBV20-1 and TRBJ1-5; no reliable D call. V lost 7 bases to trimming and J lost 0 bases, with 10 bases between them. This CDR3 is built from 13 residues. Germline V lookup: CDR1 DFQATT, CDR2 SNEGSKA (reference sequence). CDR3 nucleotide sequence: TGCAGTGTTCGGACCCTTAGCAATCAGCCCCAGCATTTT. Its protein is CSVRTLSNQPQHF.

The sample holds a few counts of this clonotype. The chain couples TRBV20-1 to TRBJ2-1; TRBD2 aligns across 9 bases. The V segment lost 6 bases and the J segment 5 bases; nucleotides outside the gene matches: 8. Germline V gene lookup returns CDR1 DFQATT and CDR2 SNEGSKA (reference sequence). The CDR3 is 14 amino acids. The CDR3 sequence is CSAPRLAVDNEQFF. The CDR3 region has the DNA TGCAGTGCCCCACGACTAGCGGTGGACAATGAGCAGTTCTTC.